This T cell receptor (beta chain) was recorded in a study of blood T cell repertoires in COVID-19. Turning to the study itself: Whether acute or convalescent, the COVID-19 samples came from the United States, Italy and Spain. In each case, the material was cDNA or gDNA derived from T cells, B-cell-depleted T cells, or PBMCs.

The data were produced by immunoSEQ multiplex PCR, yet TCRdb's version contains in-frame clones alone and is incomplete. The sample gives around 310,000 clones, 90% of which show up once; about 1% is in the top ten. Trimming left V 8 bases short and J 0 bases short, with 13 bases between. This CDR3 has 14 amino acids. Germline values: CDR1 MNHEY, CDR2 SVGEGT. This clone appeared a few times. While infection was still active, Seattle patients were enrolled and then followed longitudinally. The rearrangement joins TRBV6-2 or TRBV6-3 to TRBJ1-1; D gene unclear. Input material: peripheral blood. The receptor's source is a woman in her thirties or forties with COVID-19, enrolled during active disease. The CDR3 DNA reads TGTGCCAGCGGCCGGGTGGGCATGAACACTGAAGCTTTCTTT. Amino acid sequence: CASGRVGMNTEAFF.